This T cell receptor (beta chain) appears in the sequencing data of a study of human T cells and chemical hapten exposure. Overall study context: Small pooled library volume differences chiefly drove per-sample TCR yield variation.

TCRdb passed the RACE reads through MiXCR, listing each CDR3 protein once. The sample records 85,000 to 100,000 distinct CDR3 sequences, 25% to 30% being singletons. The time point denotes: patch test 3, about 24 weeks after DPC sensitization. Specified treatment: therapeutic diphenylcyclopropenone sensitization with weekly scalp DPC. CDR3 length equals 14 residues. The V gene lost 6 bases and the J gene lost 3 bases, with 13 bases spanning the gap. Germline CDR1 MDHEN, CDR2 SYDVKM. This chain links TRBV28 with TRBJ2-3, with D possibly being TRBD1 or TRBD2 (6 bases each). Sequencing used whole blood, obtained in connection with sensitization to the hapten diphenylcyclopropenone (DPC). The TCR originated in a man aged 35 to 55 with alopecia areata. Some clones in this sample may be carry-over from other donors' samples. The CDR3 loop reads CASRGGHQTDTQYF. CDR3 nucleotides: TGTGCCAGCAGGGGGGGACACCAGACAGATACGCAGTATTTT.